The rows below give T cell receptor beta chains drawn from one sample of a study of cytomegalovirus exposure and HLA in healthy donors. Data came from immunoSEQ multiplex PCR; TCRdb stores just in-frame clones and leaves some out. Of 110,000 to 150,000 clones detected, roughly 70% appear once; the ten largest clones hold around 4%. Specimen: PBMCs. The receptors were sampled from a young man in good health and CMV-seropositive. CDR3s include the opening cysteine and the closing phenylalanine or tryptophan. Each record gives: CDR3 DNA, CDR3 protein, V gene, clone size, D gene, CDR3 length, J gene. D genes are given only for firm matches. The size entry is marked missing in some rows and otherwise reads once, few, many or a size class.

CDR3nt: TGCGCCAGCAGCGCCGGACTAGCGGATTACAATGAGCAGTTCTTC
CDR3aa: CASSAGLADYNEQFF
v_gene: TRBV5-1
abundance: .
d_gene: TRBD2
len: 15
j_gene: TRBJ2-1

CDR3nt: TGTGCCAGCAGCTTGTCGGGACTAGCGTCCGAGCAGTACTTC
CDR3aa: CASSLSGLASEQYF
v_gene: TRBV11-3
abundance: .
d_gene: TRBD2
len: 14
j_gene: TRBJ2-7

CDR3nt: TGTGCCAGCAGAGGACAGGGGGGGACCTACGAGCAGTACTTC
CDR3aa: CASRGQGGTYEQYF
v_gene: TRBV5-6
abundance: few
d_gene: TRBD1
len: 14
j_gene: TRBJ2-7

CDR3nt: TGCGCCAGCAGCTCTGCCGGGACTAGCGTGAACAATGAGCAGTTCTTC
CDR3aa: CASSSAGTSVNNEQFF
v_gene: TRBV5-1
abundance: .
d_gene: TRBD2
len: 16
j_gene: TRBJ2-1

CDR3nt: TGTGCCAGCAGTACGATGGGGGACAGGGGGCTTTCTGGGGCCAACGTCCTGACTTTC
CDR3aa: CASSTMGDRGLSGANVLTF
v_gene: TRBV28
abundance: .
d_gene: TRBD1
len: 19
j_gene: TRBJ2-6

CDR3nt: TGTGCCAGCTCGCCGACAGGGAACACAGATACGCAGTATTTT
CDR3aa: CASSPTGNTDTQYF
v_gene: TRBV18
abundance: .
d_gene: TRBD1
len: 14
j_gene: TRBJ2-3

CDR3nt: TGTGCCAGCAGGCCGGGACGGGGGAGCCACGAGCAGTACTTC
CDR3aa: CASRPGRGSHEQYF
v_gene: TRBV2
abundance: .
d_gene: .
len: 14
j_gene: TRBJ2-7

CDR3nt: TGTGCCAGCAGCCGGACAGGAGTGAACACTGAAGCTTTCTTT
CDR3aa: CASSRTGVNTEAFF
v_gene: TRBV6-5
abundance: .
d_gene: TRBD1
len: 14
j_gene: TRBJ1-1

CDR3nt: TGTGCCAGCAGCGGGGGGACAGGGCCAAATCAGCCCCAGCATTTT
CDR3aa: CASSGGTGPNQPQHF
v_gene: TRBV9
abundance: .
d_gene: TRBD1
len: 15
j_gene: TRBJ1-5

CDR3nt: TGCAGCGTTTCACTATACCCCAGCGAGCAGTACTTC
CDR3aa: CSVSLYPSEQYF
v_gene: TRBV29-1
abundance: .
d_gene: .
len: 12
j_gene: TRBJ2-7

CDR3nt: TGTGCCAGCAGTTTACGCGAGTCGAACACTGAAGCTTTCTTT
CDR3aa: CASSLRESNTEAFF
v_gene: TRBV28
abundance: .
d_gene: .
len: 14
j_gene: TRBJ1-1

CDR3nt: TGCGCCAGCATTCCGAGTGGGGCAGGGGGCAATTATAATTCACCCCTCCACTTT
CDR3aa: CASIPSGAGGNYNSPLHF
v_gene: TRBV23-1
abundance: .
d_gene: TRBD1
len: 18
j_gene: TRBJ1-6

CDR3nt: TGTGCCAGCGCTACAGGGGAGAGCTCCTACGAGCAGTACTTC
CDR3aa: CASATGESSYEQYF
v_gene: TRBV9
abundance: .
d_gene: TRBD1
len: 14
j_gene: TRBJ2-7

CDR3nt: TGTGCCAGCAGAGGAAGGGACCAGGGGGAAAAACTGTTTTTT
CDR3aa: CASRGRDQGEKLFF
v_gene: TRBV2
abundance: few
d_gene: .
len: 14
j_gene: TRBJ1-4

CDR3nt: TGTGCCAGCAGCGTAGGGGGGGGACAGGGTGGAAACACCATATATTTT
CDR3aa: CASSVGGGQGGNTIYF
v_gene: TRBV9
abundance: few
d_gene: TRBD1
len: 16
j_gene: TRBJ1-3

CDR3nt: TGTGCCAGCAGCCGCGAGGTAGCGGCAACCTACGAGCAGTACTTC
CDR3aa: CASSREVAATYEQYF
v_gene: TRBV9
abundance: .
d_gene: .
len: 15
j_gene: TRBJ2-7

CDR3nt: TGTGCCAGCAGCCTAATAACGGGACAGGGGACCACTGAAGCTTTCTTT
CDR3aa: CASSLITGQGTTEAFF
v_gene: TRBV5-4
abundance: few
d_gene: TRBD1
len: 16
j_gene: TRBJ1-1

CDR3nt: TGTGCCAGTAGTATAGCCCGACAGCTCCGCTCTGGGGCCAACGTCCTGACTTTC
CDR3aa: CASSIARQLRSGANVLTF
v_gene: TRBV19
abundance: .
d_gene: .
len: 18
j_gene: TRBJ2-6

CDR3nt: TGTGCCAGCAGCCATACAGGGTCCACTGAAGCTTTCTTT
CDR3aa: CASSHTGSTEAFF
v_gene: TRBV9
abundance: .
d_gene: .
len: 13
j_gene: TRBJ1-1

CDR3nt: TGTGCCAGCAGCGTGACAAGCGGTGCGAACACCGGGGAGCTGTTTTTT
CDR3aa: CASSVTSGANTGELFF
v_gene: TRBV9
abundance: .
d_gene: .
len: 16
j_gene: TRBJ2-2

CDR3nt: TGTGCCAGCAGCTTAGAAGCGGGAGGTTACGAGCAGTACTTC
CDR3aa: CASSLEAGGYEQYF
v_gene: TRBV7-2
abundance: few
d_gene: TRBD2
len: 14
j_gene: TRBJ2-7

CDR3nt: TGCAGCGTTGCAAACGGGGGCTACACCTTC
CDR3aa: CSVANGGYTF
v_gene: TRBV29-1
abundance: once
d_gene: .
len: 10
j_gene: TRBJ1-2

CDR3nt: TGCAGCGTTGCAATGAGGACTGTCTCTGGAAACACCATATATTTT
CDR3aa: CSVAMRTVSGNTIYF
v_gene: TRBV29-1
abundance: .
d_gene: .
len: 15
j_gene: TRBJ1-3

CDR3nt: TGTGCCAGCAGTCGACAGGGGGCCGGGGCGCCCCAGCATTTT
CDR3aa: CASSRQGAGAPQHF
v_gene: TRBV6-5
abundance: .
d_gene: TRBD1
len: 14
j_gene: TRBJ1-5

CDR3nt: TGTGCCAGCAGTGGACTAGCGGGAGGTCCCCAGCAGTACTTC
CDR3aa: CASSGLAGGPQQYF
v_gene: TRBV2
abundance: .
d_gene: TRBD2
len: 14
j_gene: TRBJ2-7

CDR3nt: TGTGCCAGCAGGGCCGGGAGCACCTACGAGCAGTACTTC
CDR3aa: CASRAGSTYEQYF
v_gene: TRBV28
abundance: .
d_gene: .
len: 13
j_gene: TRBJ2-7

CDR3nt: TGTGCCAGCAGCGATAGCGGGGGCCAAGAGACCCAGTACTTC
CDR3aa: CASSDSGGQETQYF
v_gene: TRBV9
abundance: .
d_gene: TRBD2
len: 14
j_gene: TRBJ2-5

CDR3nt: TGTGCCAGCAGTCCACTAGCGGGGCTGCGTGAGCAGTTCTTC
CDR3aa: CASSPLAGLREQFF
v_gene: TRBV28
abundance: .
d_gene: TRBD2
len: 14
j_gene: TRBJ2-1

CDR3nt: TGTGCCAGCAGTGAAAACGAGAACTATGGCTACACCTTC
CDR3aa: CASSENENYGYTF
v_gene: TRBV6-4
abundance: many
d_gene: .
len: 13
j_gene: TRBJ1-2

CDR3nt: TGTGCCAGTAGTAGCCGACAGATTTCTAACTATGGCTACACCTTC
CDR3aa: CASSSRQISNYGYTF
v_gene: TRBV19
abundance: .
d_gene: .
len: 15
j_gene: TRBJ1-2

CDR3nt: TGTGCCAGCAGCTTAGACAAACCTTTACAAGAGACCCAGTACTTC
CDR3aa: CASSLDKPLQETQYF
v_gene: TRBV7-2
abundance: .
d_gene: .
len: 15
j_gene: TRBJ2-5

CDR3nt: TGTGCCAGCACCGGACAGGGTAACTATGGCTACACCTTC
CDR3aa: CASTGQGNYGYTF
v_gene: TRBV7-8
abundance: .
d_gene: TRBD1
len: 13
j_gene: TRBJ1-2

CDR3nt: TGTGCCAGCAGTTTATTTGGCGGAAACTATGGCTACACCTTC
CDR3aa: CASSLFGGNYGYTF
v_gene: TRBV28
abundance: .
d_gene: .
len: 14
j_gene: TRBJ1-2

CDR3nt: TGTGCCAGCAGTACCGTGACAGGCAACACCGGGGAGCTGTTTTTT
CDR3aa: CASSTVTGNTGELFF
v_gene: TRBV6-5
abundance: .
d_gene: .
len: 15
j_gene: TRBJ2-2

CDR3nt: TGTGCCAGCAGCTTGACTAGGAGGACAGGGTTTAGGGGCACTGAAGCTTTCTTT
CDR3aa: CASSLTRRTGFRGTEAFF
v_gene: TRBV5-8
abundance: .
d_gene: TRBD1
len: 18
j_gene: TRBJ1-1

CDR3nt: TGTGCCAGCAGAAAGAGCGGCGGGAGGGCCCGTTTGAACACCGGGGAGCTGTTTTTT
CDR3aa: CASRKSGGRARLNTGELFF
v_gene: TRBV4-2
abundance: few
d_gene: TRBD2
len: 19
j_gene: TRBJ2-2

CDR3nt: TGTGCCAGCAGAGTTCAGCATCGGCAGGGGGAGTTCTTC
CDR3aa: CASRVQHRQGEFF
v_gene: TRBV6-5
abundance: .
d_gene: TRBD1
len: 13
j_gene: TRBJ2-1

CDR3nt: TGTGCCAGCAGCGTAGCGGGTTCCGGAGCGGTTTACGAGCAGTACTTC
CDR3aa: CASSVAGSGAVYEQYF
v_gene: TRBV9
abundance: .
d_gene: .
len: 16
j_gene: TRBJ2-7

CDR3nt: TGCGCCAGCAGCTTTACAGGGGGCAGCAATCAGCCCCAGCATTTT
CDR3aa: CASSFTGGSNQPQHF
v_gene: TRBV5-1
abundance: .
d_gene: TRBD1
len: 15
j_gene: TRBJ1-5

CDR3nt: TGTGCCAGCAGCGTATTTCGGACCGGGGAGCTGTTTTTT
CDR3aa: CASSVFRTGELFF
v_gene: TRBV9
abundance: few
d_gene: .
len: 13
j_gene: TRBJ2-2

CDR3nt: TGCGCCAGCAGTCCGACAGGGTTGGACAATGAGCAGTTCTTC
CDR3aa: CASSPTGLDNEQFF
v_gene: TRBV5-1
abundance: .
d_gene: TRBD1
len: 14
j_gene: TRBJ2-1